The rows below give T cell receptor beta chains drawn from one sample of a study of patients and donors after allogeneic stem cell transplantation. TCRdb processed the RT-PCR reads anew with MiXCR; each CDR3 protein has one entry. The sample includes about a million distinct CDR3 sequences, roughly 18% seen only once; the top ten take 5% to 6.5%. Sequenced input: blood, either unsorted or a sorted T cell fraction (not recorded which). The origin of the receptors is a human donor who was either an allogeneic HSCT recipient or a stem cell or donor lymphocyte infusion donor (not recorded which). It is not recorded whose cells these are; they may come from a transplant donor. Each CDR3 is given with its conserved first and last residue. D genes are given only for firm matches. Size values are once, few and many counts, or a class for expanded clones, and some rows have none.

>TRBV27|NA|TRBJ2-1|NA
CASREIGDEQFF
TGTGCCAGCAGGGAGATCGGGGATGAGCAGTTCTTC
>TRBV15|NA|TRBJ2-1|NA
CATSGQRLQDEQFF
TGTGCCACCAGCGGCCAGAGATTACAGGATGAGCAGTTCTTC
>TRBV7-9|TRBD1|TRBJ2-7|NA
CASSFYGTGGDEQYF
TGTGCCAGCAGCTTCTACGGGACAGGGGGCGACGAGCAGTACTTC
>TRBV20-1|TRBD1|TRBJ1-1|few
CSAKTGDVEAFF
TGCAGTGCGAAGACAGGGGACGTTGAAGCTTTCTTT
>TRBV12-5|NA|TRBJ2-5|few
CASGLVSWYQETQYF
TGTGCTAGTGGTTTGGTCAGTTGGTACCAAGAGACCCAGTACTTC
>TRBV12-3/TRBV12-4|NA|TRBJ1-3|few
CASSQLGYSGNTIYF
TGTGCCAGCAGTCAACTCGGATACTCTGGAAACACCATATATTTT
>TRBV7-9|TRBD1|TRBJ2-5|few
CASSLGRGPLETQYF
TGTGCCAGCAGCTTAGGTAGGGGGCCGTTGGAGACCCAGTACTTC
>TRBV4-2|NA|TRBJ2-1|NA
CASSQGTPGAYNEQFF
TGTGCCAGCAGCCAAGGGACACCCGGGGCCTACAATGAGCAGTTCTTC
>TRBV4-3|NA|TRBJ1-2|few
CASSQDSQGPYGYTF
TGCGCCAGCAGCCAAGATAGTCAGGGGCCTTATGGCTACACCTTC
>TRBV7-2|TRBD1|TRBJ1-6|few
CASSTGQGSDSPLHF
TGTGCCAGCAGCACAGGACAGGGCTCGGATTCACCCCTCCACTTT
>TRBV12-3/TRBV12-4|TRBD1|TRBJ2-1|many
CASSLALGQGAYNEQFF
TGTGCCAGCAGTTTAGCGCTTGGGCAGGGGGCTTACAATGAGCAGTTCTTC
>TRBV12-3/TRBV12-4|NA|TRBJ1-2|few
CASSRGGIGYTF
TGTGCCAGCAGCCGCGGGGGGATTGGCTACACCTTC
>TRBV7-8|TRBD2|TRBJ2-3|NA
CASSLRVAGGATDTQYF
TGTGCCAGCAGCTTGAGGGTAGCGGGAGGAGCGACAGATACGCAGTATTTT
>TRBV4-2|NA|TRBJ2-3|many
CASSQVQSYGSTDTQYF
TGTGCCAGCAGCCAAGTTCAGTCCTACGGGAGCACAGATACGCAGTATTTT
>TRBV10-3|NA|TRBJ1-3|NA
CAISGPTGNSGNTIYF
TGTGCCATCAGCGGCCCTACTGGAAACTCTGGAAACACCATATATTTT
>TRBV6-5|TRBD1|TRBJ2-1|NA
CASSYSRWQGASEQFF
TGTGCCAGCAGTTACTCCCGGTGGCAGGGGGCAAGTGAGCAGTTCTTC
>TRBV12-3/TRBV12-4|TRBD1|TRBJ1-5|few
CASRTGQAYSNQPQHF
TGTGCCAGCAGGACCGGACAGGCGTATAGCAATCAGCCCCAGCATTTT
>TRBV10-3|NA|TRBJ1-1|NA
CAIRQAGIEAFF
TGTGCCATCAGACAGGCCGGCATTGAAGCTTTCTTT
>TRBV11-2|NA|TRBJ1-1|NA
CASNSLRSPGLEAFF
TGTGCCAGCAACTCTCTACGGTCACCTGGCCTTGAAGCTTTCTTT
>TRBV3-1|TRBD1|TRBJ1-5|NA
CAGPGQGSNSNQPQHF
TGTGCCGGACCGGGACAGGGGTCAAATAGCAATCAGCCCCAGCATTTT
>TRBV6-1|NA|TRBJ2-3|NA
CASSIGIGTDTQYF
TGTGCCAGCAGTATCGGGATCGGTACAGATACGCAGTATTTT
>TRBV12-3/TRBV12-4|NA|TRBJ2-2|few
CASSFHRETGELFF
TGTGCCAGCAGTTTTCACAGGGAAACCGGGGAGCTGTTTTTT
>TRBV12-3/TRBV12-4|NA|TRBJ1-5|many
CASSPGGPQHF
TGTGCCAGCAGCCCGGGGGGACCCCAGCATTTT
>TRBV4-3|NA|TRBJ1-4|NA
CASSQSPPGATNEKLFF
TGCGCCAGCAGCCAATCCCCCCCGGGGGCAACTAATGAAAAACTGTTTTTT
>TRBV7-2|NA|TRBJ2-2|NA
CDSSSQRTITGELFF
TGTGACAGCAGTTCTCAGCGGACCATAACCGGGGAGCTGTTTTTT
>TRBV12-5|NA|TRBJ2-5|NA
CASGSTRGGGETQYF
TGTGCTAGTGGCTCCACGCGGGGAGGGGGAGAGACCCAGTACTTC
>TRBV6-5|TRBD1|TRBJ1-2|NA
CASSYAQGAQDSGGYTF
TGTGCCAGCAGTTACGCACAGGGGGCGCAAGATTCGGGGGGCTACACCTTC
>TRBV6-1|NA|TRBJ1-6|NA
CASLRGKNSPLHF
TGTGCCAGCTTAAGGGGTAAAAATTCACCCCTCCACTTT
>TRBV21-1|NA|TRBJ2-1|NA
CASSKEARFPYNEQFF
TGTGCCAGCAGCAAGGAAGCCCGGTTCCCCTACAATGAGCAGTTCTTC
>TRBV7-2|NA|TRBJ1-2|NA
CASSSPTANYGYTF
TGTGCCAGCAGCTCCCCGACAGCTAACTATGGCTACACCTTC
>TRBV18|TRBD2|TRBJ2-5|few
CASSPLPTSGETQYF
TGTGCCAGCTCACCACTACCGACTAGCGGAGAGACCCAGTACTTC
>TRBV29-1|NA|TRBJ1-1|NA
CSVESQEVNTEAFF
TGCAGCGTTGAGTCGCAGGAGGTGAACACTGAAGCTTTCTTT
>TRBV12-3/TRBV12-4|TRBD2|TRBJ2-5|NA
CASSFLAGDIGETQYF
TGTGCCAGCAGTTTTCTAGCGGGGGACATCGGGGAGACCCAGTACTTC
>TRBV20-1|TRBD1|TRBJ1-5|few
CSALSRIRQGVEPQHF
TGCAGTGCTCTTTCCCGAATAAGACAGGGAGTGGAGCCCCAGCATTTT
>TRBV12-3/TRBV12-4|NA|TRBJ2-1|many
CASSPPGSSYNEQFF
TGTGCCAGCTCACCGCCGGGGAGCTCCTACAATGAGCAGTTCTTC
>TRBV20-1|NA|TRBJ2-1|few
CSAGDESSYNEQFF
TGCAGTGCAGGGGACGAAAGCTCCTACAATGAGCAGTTCTTC
>TRBV9|NA|TRBJ1-6|NA
CASSVENYNSPLHF
TGTGCCAGCAGCGTAGAAAACTATAATTCACCCCTCCACTTT
>TRBV3-1|NA|TRBJ2-6|NA
CASSQGVPSGANVLTF
TGTGCCAGCAGCCAAGGGGTTCCCTCTGGGGCCAACGTCCTGACTTTC
>TRBV6-1|NA|TRBJ1-2|NA
CASSEFPQGFYGYTF
TGTGCCAGCAGTGAATTCCCACAGGGATTCTATGGCTACACCTTC
>TRBV29-1|TRBD2|TRBJ2-7|many
CSVESSGNSYEQYF
TGCAGCGTTGAGAGTAGCGGGAACAGCTACGAGCAGTACTTC
>TRBV3-1|TRBD2|TRBJ2-3|NA
CASSQELLGASGGYTDTQYF
TGTGCCAGCAGCCAAGAGTTGTTGGGCGCTAGCGGGGGATACACAGATACGCAGTATTTT
>TRBV6-5|TRBD1|TRBJ2-3|NA
CASSYSTGVSTDTQYF
TGTGCCAGCAGTTACTCGACAGGGGTCAGCACAGATACGCAGTATTTT
>TRBV20-1|NA|TRBJ1-1|NA
CSARDERERAPRDTEAFF
TGCAGTGCTAGAGATGAAAGGGAGAGGGCCCCGCGGGACACTGAAGCTTTCTTT
>TRBV5-1|NA|TRBJ2-7|NA
CASRRNREHEQYF
TGCGCCAGCAGACGGAACCGGGAACACGAGCAGTACTTC
>TRBV29-1|NA|TRBJ1-2|NA
CSVEGTSNGYTF
TGCAGCGTTGAAGGGACAAGCAATGGCTACACCTTC
>TRBV24-1|NA|TRBJ2-2|few
CATSGVLANTGELFF
TGTGCCACCAGCGGGGTCCTCGCGAACACCGGGGAGCTGTTTTTT
>TRBV24-1|NA|TRBJ2-7|NA
CATSDFQDSYEQYF
TGTGCCACCAGTGATTTCCAGGATTCCTACGAGCAGTACTTC